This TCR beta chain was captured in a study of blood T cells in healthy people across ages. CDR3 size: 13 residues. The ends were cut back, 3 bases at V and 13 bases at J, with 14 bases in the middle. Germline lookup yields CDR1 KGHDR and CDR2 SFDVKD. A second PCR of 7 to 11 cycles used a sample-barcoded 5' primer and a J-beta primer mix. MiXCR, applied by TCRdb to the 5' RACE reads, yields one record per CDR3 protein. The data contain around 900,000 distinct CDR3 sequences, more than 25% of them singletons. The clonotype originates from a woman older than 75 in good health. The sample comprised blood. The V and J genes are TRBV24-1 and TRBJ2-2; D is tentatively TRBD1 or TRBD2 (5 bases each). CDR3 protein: CATSDGAFRGLFF. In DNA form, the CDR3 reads TGTGCCACCAGTGATGGGGCATTCCGGGGGCTGTTTTTT.